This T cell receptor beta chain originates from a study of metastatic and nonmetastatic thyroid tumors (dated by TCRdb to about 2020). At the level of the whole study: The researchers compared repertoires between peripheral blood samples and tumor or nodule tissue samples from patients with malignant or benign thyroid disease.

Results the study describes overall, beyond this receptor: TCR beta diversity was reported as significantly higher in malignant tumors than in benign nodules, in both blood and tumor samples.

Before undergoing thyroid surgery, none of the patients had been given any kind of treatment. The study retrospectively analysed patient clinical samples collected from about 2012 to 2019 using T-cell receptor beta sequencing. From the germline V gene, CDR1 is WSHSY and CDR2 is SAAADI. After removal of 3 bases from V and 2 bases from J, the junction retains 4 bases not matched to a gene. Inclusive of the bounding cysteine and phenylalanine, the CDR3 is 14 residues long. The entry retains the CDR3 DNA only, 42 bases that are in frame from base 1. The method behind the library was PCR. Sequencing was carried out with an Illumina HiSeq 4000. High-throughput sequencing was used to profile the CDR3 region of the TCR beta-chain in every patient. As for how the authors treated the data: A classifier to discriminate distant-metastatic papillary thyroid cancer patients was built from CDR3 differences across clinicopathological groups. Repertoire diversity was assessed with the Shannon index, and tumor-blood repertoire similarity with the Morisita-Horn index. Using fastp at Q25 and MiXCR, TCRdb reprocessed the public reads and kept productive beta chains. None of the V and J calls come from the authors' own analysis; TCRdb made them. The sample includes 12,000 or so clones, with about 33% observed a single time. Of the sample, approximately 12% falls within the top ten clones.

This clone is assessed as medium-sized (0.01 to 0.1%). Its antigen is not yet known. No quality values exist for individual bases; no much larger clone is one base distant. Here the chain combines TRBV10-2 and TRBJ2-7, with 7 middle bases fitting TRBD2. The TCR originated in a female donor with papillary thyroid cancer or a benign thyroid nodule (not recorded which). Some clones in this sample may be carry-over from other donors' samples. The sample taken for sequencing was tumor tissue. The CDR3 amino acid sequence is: CASSDLGGAYEQYF. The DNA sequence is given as TGCGCCAGCAGTGATCTGGGGGGGGCCTACGAGCAGTACTTC.